This TCR beta chain was identified during a study of technical replicates of blood from a few donors. Assay used: immunoSEQ multiplex PCR; TCRdb lists only in-frame clones, some missing. The sample yields 80,000 to 100,000 clones, approximately 90% seen once. There are 13 residues in the CDR3. Trimming left V 0 bases short and J 5 bases short, with 8 bases between. Germline V gives CDR1 SGHRS, CDR2 YFSETQ. Source material: T cells isolated from PBMCs. This TCR derives from a human donor in good health. V is TRBV5-1 and J is TRBJ1-2; possibly TRBD1 for D (6 bases). This CDR3 is CASSLDRAYGYTF. CDR3 bases: TGCGCCAGCAGCTTGGACAGGGCATATGGCTACACCTTC.